This T cell receptor (beta chain) was sequenced during a study of blood T cell repertoires in COVID-19 (TCRdb year 2020). In terms of the full investigation: Samples covering the acute and convalescent phases of COVID-19 were provided by collaborators in the United States, Italy and Spain. The material from the prospective study consisted of cDNA or gDNA derived from T cells, B-cell-depleted T cells, or PBMCs. The dataset comprised deeply sampled blood TCRbeta repertoires from subjects exposed to, actively infected with, or recovered from COVID-19. A freely available public database, intended as a resource for researchers studying the immune response to SARS-CoV-2, is where the repertoires were released. Samples were obtained from the ongoing ImmuneRACE study (first 160 participants) and from over 1,000 subjects provided by 6 global collaborators. The sample metadata nearly always contained a de-identified subject ID, COVID-19 status, age in years and sex. Where available, HLA class I and class II types were obtained from metadata supplied by the sample provider rather than from assay-based typing. Study-level results and caveats: The amount of clinical and demographic metadata varied by source and participant and was provided uncurated.

Details on this clone: Its antigen is currently not known. An end of the junction does not agree with germline; a read error may underlie this.

The CDR3 contains 14 residues, cysteine and phenylalanine counted. Only the CDR3 DNA stays, 42 bases, in frame from base 1. CDR1 and CDR2 are drawn from the germline V gene: MNHEY, SVGAGI. Whole blood was collected in K2EDTA tubes by collaborating institutions according to the institutions' own protocols. For TCRbeta analysis, collaborators shipped samples as frozen whole blood, isolated PBMCs, or DNA extracted from either of those sample types. TCRbeta CDR3 regions were amplified from genomic DNA using the immunoSEQ Assay, a bias-controlled multiplex PCR. The paper's data handling went like this. Nucleated cell counts per sample were estimated from amplification of reference gene primers within the assay. To quantify the absolute abundance of each unique TCRbeta CDR3 rearrangement, sequence reads were collapsed and filtered. For each sample, productive Simpson clonality was calculated as the square root of Simpson's diversity index across productive rearrangements. TCRdb mirrors the immuneACCESS table, restricted to in-frame sequences. Some clones are absent from its copies; in checked studies, under half trace to an unresolved V gene, and the reason for the others is unknown. V and J calls plus clone size are reproduced from that table; the DNA served to infer D and trimming. This sample holds some 78,000 clones; around 90% were observed only once. The top ten clones comprise nearly 5% of the sample.

The sequence was obtained from a woman of 80 years or more with active or convalescent COVID-19. The sequencing sample was made of peripheral blood. Rearrangement joined TRBV6-5 to TRBJ2-5; the D gene identity is not certain. Read as DNA, the sequence is TGTGCCAGCAGTGACTCCTTACCCCGCGGGACCCAGTACTTC. Translated, it gives CASSDSLPRGTQYF.